The clone carrying this TCR beta chain was recorded only once. Clones were sequenced by immunoSEQ multiplex PCR, and TCRdb holds only the in-frame ones, with some missing. The sample records tens of thousands of clones, roughly 84% being singletons. This specimen belongs to a study of OX40 agonist ivuxolimab in advanced cancers. Looked up from germline, CDR1 is SGHTA and CDR2 is FQGTGA. This CDR3 is 15 amino acids long. Trimming removed 0 bases from V and 4 bases from J; junction bases left unmatched: 2. The source is an adult with an advanced solid tumor such as melanoma, head and neck, liver or kidney cancer. The sequencing used CD4+ or CD8+ T cells sorted from blood, collected in a trial of the OX40 agonist ivuxolimab. The V and J genes are TRBV7-3 and TRBJ2-1; the match to TRBD2 covers 8 bases. The DNA for the CDR3 is TGTGCCAGCAGCTTAACGCGGGAGGTTTACAATGAGCAGTTCTTC. Its translation: CASSLTREVYNEQFF.